These T cell receptor beta chains were read from a single sample in a study of blood T cell repertoires in COVID-19. This table comes from immunoSEQ multiplex PCR, and its TCRdb copy is limited to in-frame clones, with some not included. The table shows about 49,000 clones, with over 70% occurring only once. What was sequenced was peripheral blood. Every receptor here comes from a human donor in a cohort sampled during active COVID-19. CDR3s include the opening cysteine and the closing phenylalanine or tryptophan. The D gene is left open where the match is weak. Part of the rows lack a size; the others show once, few, many or a class for expanded clones.

DNA: TGCGCCAGCAGCCCCGAAACAGGGGGTAGGGATGAGCAGTTCTTC; CDR3: CASSPETGGRDEQFF; J: TRBJ2-1; V: TRBV5-1; size: -; D: TRBD1
DNA: TGTGCCTGGAGGCGGGGGCCTGGCTATGGCTACACCTTC; CDR3: CAWRRGPGYGYTF; J: TRBJ1-2; V: TRBV30; size: -; D: -
DNA: TGCGCCAGTTCGACAGGCAATCAAGAGACCCAGTACTTC; CDR3: CASSTGNQETQYF; J: TRBJ2-5; V: TRBV5-1; size: -; D: -
DNA: TGTGCCAGCACAGGACAGGGTCCGCCCTACGAGCAGTACTTC; CDR3: CASTGQGPPYEQYF; J: TRBJ2-7; V: TRBV2; size: -; D: TRBD1
DNA: TGTGCCAGCAGTTACGGACAGGGAATCCATGAGCAGTTCTTC; CDR3: CASSYGQGIHEQFF; J: TRBJ2-1; V: TRBV6-5; size: -; D: TRBD1
DNA: TGTGCCAGCAGTTACTCGAGACAAGGGGGCAATCAGCCCCAGCATTTT; CDR3: CASSYSRQGGNQPQHF; J: TRBJ1-5; V: TRBV6-7; size: once; D: -
DNA: TGTGCCAGCAGTCCACAGGGGGCATATGAGCAGTTCTTC; CDR3: CASSPQGAYEQFF; J: TRBJ2-1; V: TRBV12-3/TRBV12-4; size: -; D: TRBD1
DNA: TGTGCCAGCATGGGGGGGCCTGGAAACACCATATATTTT; CDR3: CASMGGPGNTIYF; J: TRBJ1-3; V: TRBV6-5; size: few; D: -
DNA: TGCGCCAGCAGCTCTGGAGGGGGCTGGTCATACAATGAGCAGTTCTTC; CDR3: CASSSGGGWSYNEQFF; J: TRBJ2-1; V: TRBV5-1; size: -; D: -
DNA: TGTGCCAGTAGTATGCGGGGGGAGACCCAGTACTTC; CDR3: CASSMRGETQYF; J: TRBJ2-5; V: TRBV19; size: -; D: TRBD2
DNA: TGTGCCTCCAACAGGAATACCGGGGAGCTGTTTTTT; CDR3: CASNRNTGELFF; J: TRBJ2-2; V: TRBV30; size: -; D: -
DNA: TGTGCCAGCAGCTGGACAGGGAATAGCAATCAGCCCCAGCATTTT; CDR3: CASSWTGNSNQPQHF; J: TRBJ1-5; V: TRBV6-5; size: -; D: TRBD1
DNA: TGTGCCACCAGCAGAGATCTCGCTAGCGGGAACCAAGAGACCCAGTACTTC; CDR3: CATSRDLASGNQETQYF; J: TRBJ2-5; V: TRBV15; size: -; D: TRBD2
DNA: TGTGCCAGCAGTTACTCGGCGGAGACGCCCTACGAGCAGTACTTC; CDR3: CASSYSAETPYEQYF; J: TRBJ2-7; V: TRBV6-2/TRBV6-3; size: -; D: -
DNA: TGTGCCAGTAGCCCCGGACAGGGGGCTGTGTCACCCCTCCACTTT; CDR3: CASSPGQGAVSPLHF; J: TRBJ1-6; V: TRBV19; size: -; D: TRBD1
DNA: TGTGCCAGCAGCCAAGTCGGACAGGCAATCTACTCACCCCTCCACTTT; CDR3: CASSQVGQAIYSPLHF; J: TRBJ1-6; V: TRBV3-1/TRBV3-2; size: -; D: TRBD1
DNA: TGTGCCAGCAGCGAGACAGGGGGCTATGGCTACACCTTC; CDR3: CASSETGGYGYTF; J: TRBJ1-2; V: TRBV2; size: -; D: TRBD1
DNA: TGTGCCAGCACAGGGTATACGAACACCGGGGAGCTGTTTTTT; CDR3: CASTGYTNTGELFF; J: TRBJ2-2; V: TRBV7-6; size: once; D: -
DNA: TGTGCCAGCAGCTCAGGTCAGACAGGGGCCAAAAACATTCAGTACTTC; CDR3: CASSSGQTGAKNIQYF; J: TRBJ2-4; V: TRBV7-9; size: -; D: TRBD1
DNA: TGTGCCAGCAGCTTAGGGGGGCGGGTAGCGGGCCCTTTGCAGGGGCAGTTCTTC; CDR3: CASSLGGRVAGPLQGQFF; J: TRBJ2-1; V: TRBV7-9; size: -; D: -
DNA: TGTGCCTGGAGCCGGGACAGGGGGCGCGGGGGCGGCTACACCTTC; CDR3: CAWSRDRGRGGGYTF; J: TRBJ1-2; V: TRBV30; size: -; D: TRBD1
DNA: TGTGCCACACAATCCACAGATACGCAGTATTTT; CDR3: CATQSTDTQYF; J: TRBJ2-3; V: TRBV10-3; size: -; D: -
DNA: TGTGCCAGCCCTGGACAGGAATCCTACGAGCAGTACTTC; CDR3: CASPGQESYEQYF; J: TRBJ2-7; V: TRBV7-4; size: -; D: TRBD1
DNA: TGTGCCAGTATGACACGAGACACAGGGGGATCCTACGAGCAGTACTTC; CDR3: CASMTRDTGGSYEQYF; J: TRBJ2-7; V: TRBV7-9; size: -; D: TRBD1
DNA: TGCGCCAGCAGTGAACTAGCGGGAGGAGAAGATACGCAGTATTTT; CDR3: CASSELAGGEDTQYF; J: TRBJ2-3; V: TRBV10-2; size: -; D: TRBD2
DNA: TGTGCCAGCAGTTACTCGAACAGGGAGACCTCCTACGAGCAGTACTTC; CDR3: CASSYSNRETSYEQYF; J: TRBJ2-7; V: TRBV6-2/TRBV6-3; size: -; D: -
DNA: TGTGCCAGCAGCAAAGCGGGGCAGGGGCGACCAGCTTTCTTT; CDR3: CASSKAGQGRPAFF; J: TRBJ1-1; V: TRBV21-1; size: -; D: -
DNA: TGTGCCAGTCTAGCGTTACCAAGGGACATTCAGTACTTC; CDR3: CASLALPRDIQYF; J: TRBJ2-4; V: TRBV18; size: once; D: -
DNA: TGTGCCAGCAGCTCCGGGACAGCTAGCAATCAGCCCCAGCATTTT; CDR3: CASSSGTASNQPQHF; J: TRBJ1-5; V: TRBV3-1/TRBV3-2; size: -; D: TRBD1
DNA: TGCGCCAGCAGCCAAGATCCAGACTCTGGAAACACCATATATTTT; CDR3: CASSQDPDSGNTIYF; J: TRBJ1-3; V: TRBV4-3; size: -; D: -
DNA: TGTGCCACCAGCAGAGATAAACGGGGCTCCTCAGCGGGCGAGCAGTACTTC; CDR3: CATSRDKRGSSAGEQYF; J: TRBJ2-7; V: TRBV15; size: -; D: -
DNA: TGTGCCAGCAGCTCAGGACAGGGTAACTATGGCTACACCTTC; CDR3: CASSSGQGNYGYTF; J: TRBJ1-2; V: TRBV7-9; size: -; D: TRBD1
DNA: TGCAGCGTCCCCGGGGATGGGCTAGCGGGAGAAGATTCAAATGAGCAGTTCTTC; CDR3: CSVPGDGLAGEDSNEQFF; J: TRBJ2-1; V: TRBV29-1; size: -; D: TRBD2
DNA: TGTGCCAGCTCACCATACCGGGACTCCCTGGTTGAGCAGTTCTTC; CDR3: CASSPYRDSLVEQFF; J: TRBJ2-1; V: TRBV18; size: once; D: -
DNA: TGTGCCAGCAGTTCAACCTTGGGACAGAGGAACACCGGGGAGCTGTTTTTT; CDR3: CASSSTLGQRNTGELFF; J: TRBJ2-2; V: TRBV11-3; size: -; D: TRBD1